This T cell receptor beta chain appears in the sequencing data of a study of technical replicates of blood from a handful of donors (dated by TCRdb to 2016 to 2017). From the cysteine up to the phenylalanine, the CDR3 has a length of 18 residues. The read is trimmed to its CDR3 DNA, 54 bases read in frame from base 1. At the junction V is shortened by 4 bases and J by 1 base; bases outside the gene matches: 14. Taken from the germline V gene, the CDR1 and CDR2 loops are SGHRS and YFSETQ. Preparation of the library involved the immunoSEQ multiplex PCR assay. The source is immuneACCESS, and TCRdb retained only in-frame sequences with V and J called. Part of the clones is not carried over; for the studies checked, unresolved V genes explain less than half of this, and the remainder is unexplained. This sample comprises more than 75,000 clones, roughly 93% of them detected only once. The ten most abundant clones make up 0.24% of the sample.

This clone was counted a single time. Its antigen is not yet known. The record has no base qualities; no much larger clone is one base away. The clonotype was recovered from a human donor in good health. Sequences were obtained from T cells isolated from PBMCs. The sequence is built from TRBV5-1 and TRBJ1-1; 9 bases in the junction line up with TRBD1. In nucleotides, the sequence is TGCGCCAGCAGCCCGGCCGGGACAGGGAGTTTTCAGAACACTGAAGCTTTCTTT. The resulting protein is CASSPAGTGSFQNTEAFF.